Listed below are T cell receptor beta chains from one sample, sequenced in a study of cytomegalovirus exposure and HLA in healthy donors. Sequencing used immunoSEQ multiplex PCR; TCRdb keeps in-frame clones, though not all of them. The table shows about 180,000 clones, with around 80% occurring only once. The sample consisted of PBMCs. The origin of the receptors is a young man in good health and CMV-seronegative. Both conserved end residues are part of each CDR3. A D gene is named only where the DNA matches it firmly. For some rows the clone size is stated as once, few or many, or as a class when expanded; others skip it.

>TRBJ2-6|few|TRBV6-1|NA
TGTGCCAGCAGTGCACTTGACAGTTCCGGGGCCAACGTCCTGACTTTC
CASSALDSSGANVLTF
>TRBJ2-5|once|TRBV4-2|TRBD2
TGTGCCAGCAGCCACTCTTGGGGACTAGCGGGAACCCAAGAGACCCAGTACTTC
CASSHSWGLAGTQETQYF
>TRBJ2-3|NA|TRBV18|NA
TGTGCCAGCTCACCATATTCGGGTAAACATACGCAGTATTTT
CASSPYSGKHTQYF
>TRBJ2-7|few|TRBV30|TRBD2
TGTGCCTTGACTAGCGGGAGCTCCTACGAGCAGTACTTC
CALTSGSSYEQYF
>TRBJ1-2|NA|TRBV29-1|TRBD1
TGCAGCGTACCTACCCGGGACAGGGGGCTGAACTATGGCTACACCTTC
CSVPTRDRGLNYGYTF
>TRBJ1-1|NA|TRBV5-1|NA
TGCGCCAGCAGCTTGGCTCTCAGATCGAACACTGAAGCTTTCTTT
CASSLALRSNTEAFF
>TRBJ2-1|NA|TRBV29-1|TRBD2
TGCAGCGTTACCCCGGGACTAGCGGGGCGCCTCTCCTACAATGAGCAGTTCTTC
CSVTPGLAGRLSYNEQFF
>TRBJ2-7|once|TRBV6-1|NA
TGTGCCAGCAGTGGGCAGGGTTACCACGAGCAGTACTTC
CASSGQGYHEQYF
>TRBJ2-3|NA|TRBV6-5|TRBD1
TGTGCCAGCAGTTACATGGGACAGGGGGCGGATACGCAGTATTTT
CASSYMGQGADTQYF
>TRBJ2-3|NA|TRBV5-1|NA
TGCGCCAGCAGCCCGGGGGTGCTGGGGGATACGCAGTATTTT
CASSPGVLGDTQYF
>TRBJ2-1|NA|TRBV9|TRBD1
TGTGCCAGCAGCGAAGGGACAGGGTACGAGAATGAGCAGTTCTTC
CASSEGTGYENEQFF
>TRBJ2-2|NA|TRBV7-2|NA
TGTGCCAGCAGCTTCCCCCAGGGAGGGAACACCGGGGAGCTGTTTTTT
CASSFPQGGNTGELFF
>TRBJ2-1|NA|TRBV19|NA
TGTGCCAGTAATCCCCAGACAGGCGGCTCCTACAATGAGCAGTTCTTC
CASNPQTGGSYNEQFF
>TRBJ1-6|few|TRBV7-9|TRBD1
TGTGCCAGCAGCTCCGGACAGGGCTTCTATAATTCACCCCTCCACTTT
CASSSGQGFYNSPLHF
>TRBJ2-1|NA|TRBV5-4|NA
TGTGCCAGCAGCTTGGGGCTAGATGTCAATGAGCAGTTCTTC
CASSLGLDVNEQFF
>TRBJ2-1|few|TRBV6-5|TRBD2
TGTGCCAGCAGTTTATCGGGGGGGGCGCTCAATGAGCAGTTCTTC
CASSLSGGALNEQFF
>TRBJ2-5|NA|TRBV6-4|NA
TGTGCCCCGGGTTGGGAGACCCAGTACTTC
CAPGWETQYF
>TRBJ2-1|once|TRBV11-1|NA
TGTGCCAGCAGCTTTACAGGTGACAATGAGCAGTTCTTC
CASSFTGDNEQFF
>TRBJ2-7|NA|TRBV6-5|TRBD2
TGTGCCAGCATGTCCGGGGGGGTGGACGAGCAGTACTTC
CASMSGGVDEQYF
>TRBJ2-3|NA|TRBV15|NA
TGTGCCACCAGCAGAGAGGGGGCTAACACAGATACGCAGTATTTT
CATSREGANTDTQYF
>TRBJ1-3|NA|TRBV7-9|NA
TGTGCCAGCAGCTTAGTCCAGGCATCTGGAAACACCATATATTTT
CASSLVQASGNTIYF
>TRBJ1-6|NA|TRBV6-5|TRBD1
TGTGCCAGCAGTTCACAACCGGGACAGCAGAATTCACCCCTCCACTTT
CASSSQPGQQNSPLHF
>TRBJ2-3|NA|TRBV9|TRBD1
TGTGCCAGCAGCGTAGGGGGGACAGGGGGGACTCGCACAGATACGCAGTATTTT
CASSVGGTGGTRTDTQYF
>TRBJ2-7|once|TRBV6-6|TRBD1
TGTGCCAGCAGTAACGCCGGGACAGGGGTTTACGAGCAGTACTTC
CASSNAGTGVYEQYF
>TRBJ2-7|NA|TRBV6-1|TRBD2
TGTGCCAGCACAGACCCGGGACCGGCGGGGGTACTTTTC
CASTDPGPAGVLF
>TRBJ2-5|few|TRBV6-5|TRBD1
TGTGCCAGCAGTTACAGGGGGCGAGAGACCCAGTACTTC
CASSYRGRETQYF
>TRBJ1-4|NA|TRBV5-1|NA
TGCGCCAGCAGCTTGTGGATGAGTGTCGAGGTAGGTAAGTCGGCTGAAAAACTGTTTTTT
CASSLWMSVEVGKSAEKLFF
>TRBJ2-5|NA|TRBV11-2|NA
TGTGCCAGCAGCTTAGCCCGGGGGCAAGAGACCCAGTACTTC
CASSLARGQETQYF
>TRBJ2-3|NA|TRBV2|TRBD2
TGTGCCAGCACTCCGCGGGAGGAGTTCTCAGATACGCAGTATTTT
CASTPREEFSDTQYF
>TRBJ2-1|NA|TRBV10-3|TRBD2
TGTGCCATCAGTGAGGGGACTAGCGGGAGGTTTAATGAGCAGTTCTTC
CAISEGTSGRFNEQFF
>TRBJ2-1|NA|TRBV6-5|TRBD2
TGTGCCAGCAGTTACGGGACGGGAGGGCCGGGCAATGAGCAGTTCTTC
CASSYGTGGPGNEQFF
>TRBJ2-1|NA|TRBV6-6|TRBD1
TGTGCCAGCATTACCGCAGACAGGGGGCTTATGAATGAGCAGTTCTTC
CASITADRGLMNEQFF
>TRBJ2-7|NA|TRBV7-9|TRBD2
TGTGCCAGCAGCACCGGCCTAGCGGGTCTAAGCTCCTACGAGCAGTACTTC
CASSTGLAGLSSYEQYF
>TRBJ2-7|NA|TRBV19|TRBD2
TGTGCCAGTAGCCGACTAGCGGACTCCTACGAGCAGTACTTC
CASSRLADSYEQYF
>TRBJ2-2|NA|TRBV5-6|TRBD1
TGTGCCAGCAGCTTGGGACAGGGGGCGAGGGGGGAGCTGTTTTTT
CASSLGQGARGELFF
>TRBJ2-7|NA|TRBV4-1|NA
TGCGCCAGCAGCCAACTCAGGACTACCGCCTACGAGCAGTACTTC
CASSQLRTTAYEQYF